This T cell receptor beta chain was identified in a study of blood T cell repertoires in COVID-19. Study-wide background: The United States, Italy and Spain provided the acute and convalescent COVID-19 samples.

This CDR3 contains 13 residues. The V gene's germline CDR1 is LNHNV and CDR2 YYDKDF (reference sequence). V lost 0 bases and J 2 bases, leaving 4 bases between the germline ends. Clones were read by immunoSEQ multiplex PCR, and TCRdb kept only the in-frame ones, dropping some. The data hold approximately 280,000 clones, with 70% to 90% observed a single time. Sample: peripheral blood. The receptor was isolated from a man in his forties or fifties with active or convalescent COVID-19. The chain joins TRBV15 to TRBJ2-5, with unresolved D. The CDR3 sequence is CATSRDQQETQYF. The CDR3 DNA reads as TGTGCCACCAGCAGAGACCAGCAAGAGACCCAGTACTTC.